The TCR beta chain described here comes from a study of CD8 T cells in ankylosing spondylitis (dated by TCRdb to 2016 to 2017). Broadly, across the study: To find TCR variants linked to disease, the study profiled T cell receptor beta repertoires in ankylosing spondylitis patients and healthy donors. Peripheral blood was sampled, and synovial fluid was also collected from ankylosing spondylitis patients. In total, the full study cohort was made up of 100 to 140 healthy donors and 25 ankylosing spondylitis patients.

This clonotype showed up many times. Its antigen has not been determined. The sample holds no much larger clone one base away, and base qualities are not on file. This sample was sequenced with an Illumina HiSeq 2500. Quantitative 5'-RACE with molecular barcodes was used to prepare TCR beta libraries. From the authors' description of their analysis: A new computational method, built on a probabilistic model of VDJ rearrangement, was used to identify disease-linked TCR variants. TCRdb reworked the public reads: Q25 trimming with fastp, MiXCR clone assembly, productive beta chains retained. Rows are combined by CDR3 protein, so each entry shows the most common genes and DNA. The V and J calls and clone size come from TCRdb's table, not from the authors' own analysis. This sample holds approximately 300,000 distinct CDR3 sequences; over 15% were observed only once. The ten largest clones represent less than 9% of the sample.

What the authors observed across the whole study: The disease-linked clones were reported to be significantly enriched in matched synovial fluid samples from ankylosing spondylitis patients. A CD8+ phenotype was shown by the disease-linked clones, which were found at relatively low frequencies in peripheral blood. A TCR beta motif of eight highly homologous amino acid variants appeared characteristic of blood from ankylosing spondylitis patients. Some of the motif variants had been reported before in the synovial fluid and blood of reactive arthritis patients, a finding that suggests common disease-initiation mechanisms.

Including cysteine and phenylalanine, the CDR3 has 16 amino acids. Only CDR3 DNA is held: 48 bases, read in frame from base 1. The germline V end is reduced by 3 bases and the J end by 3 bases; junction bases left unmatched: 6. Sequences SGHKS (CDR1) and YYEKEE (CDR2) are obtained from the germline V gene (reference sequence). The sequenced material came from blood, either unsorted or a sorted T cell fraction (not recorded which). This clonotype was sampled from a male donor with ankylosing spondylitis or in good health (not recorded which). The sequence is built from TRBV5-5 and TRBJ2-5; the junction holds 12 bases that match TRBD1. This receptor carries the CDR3 CASSYGTGGHKETQYF. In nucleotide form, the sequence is TGTGCCAGCAGCTATGGGACAGGGGGCCATAAAGAGACCCAGTACTTC.